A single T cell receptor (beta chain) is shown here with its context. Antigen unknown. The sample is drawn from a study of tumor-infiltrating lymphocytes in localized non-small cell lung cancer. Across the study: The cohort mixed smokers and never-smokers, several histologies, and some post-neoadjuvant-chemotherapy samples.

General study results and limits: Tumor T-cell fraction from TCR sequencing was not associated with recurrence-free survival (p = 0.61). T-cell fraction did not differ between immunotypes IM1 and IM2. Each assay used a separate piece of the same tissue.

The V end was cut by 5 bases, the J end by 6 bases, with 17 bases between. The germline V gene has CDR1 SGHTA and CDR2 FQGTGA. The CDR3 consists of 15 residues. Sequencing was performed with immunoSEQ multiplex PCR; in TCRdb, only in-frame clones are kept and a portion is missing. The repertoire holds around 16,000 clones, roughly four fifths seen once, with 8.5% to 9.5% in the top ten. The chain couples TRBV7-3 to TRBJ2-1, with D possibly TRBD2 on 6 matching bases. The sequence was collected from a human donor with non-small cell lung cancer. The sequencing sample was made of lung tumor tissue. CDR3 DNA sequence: TGTGCCAGCAGCCCCTATAGCGGTCCTCTCAATGAGCAGTTCTTC. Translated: CASSPYSGPLNEQFF. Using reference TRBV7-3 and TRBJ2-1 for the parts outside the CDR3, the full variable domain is GAGVSQTPSNKVTEKGKYVELRCDPISGHTALYWYRQSLGQGPEFLIYFQGTGAADDSGLPNDRFFAVRPEGSVSTLKIQRTERGDSAVYLCASSPYSGPLNEQFFGPGTRLTVL.